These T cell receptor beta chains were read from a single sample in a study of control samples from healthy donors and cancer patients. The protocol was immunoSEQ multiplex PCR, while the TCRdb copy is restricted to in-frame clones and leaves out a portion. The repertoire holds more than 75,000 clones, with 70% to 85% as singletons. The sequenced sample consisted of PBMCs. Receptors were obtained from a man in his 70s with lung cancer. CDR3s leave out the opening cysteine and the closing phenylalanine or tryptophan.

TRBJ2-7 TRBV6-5 ASGTGNLNEQY
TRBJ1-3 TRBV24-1 ATSDTNPGRSSGNTIY
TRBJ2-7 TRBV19 ASSTSHRSYEQY
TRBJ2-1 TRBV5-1 ASRTGSYNEQF
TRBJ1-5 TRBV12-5 ASGLVPGTVYSNQPQH
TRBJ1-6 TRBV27 ASSPQVGTPLH
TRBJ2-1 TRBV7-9 ASSSGTGRGNEQF
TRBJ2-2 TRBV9 ASSLRGGRVTGELF
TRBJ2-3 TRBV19 ASSAPGRDTDTQY
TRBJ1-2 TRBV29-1 SVVSGIGYT
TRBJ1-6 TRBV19 ASTLGASTNSPLH
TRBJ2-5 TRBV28 ASSRDRGPETQY
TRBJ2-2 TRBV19 ASSIPQGTGELF
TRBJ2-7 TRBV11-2 ASRFTGGDTYEQY
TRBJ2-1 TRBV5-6 ASSPGTSGNNEQF
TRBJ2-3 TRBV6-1 ASSELTFNTDTQY
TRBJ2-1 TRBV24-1 ATSDPDRVGNEQF
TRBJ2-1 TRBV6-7 ASSYRNRLAGGNEQF
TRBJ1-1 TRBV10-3 AIRKGQVNTEAF
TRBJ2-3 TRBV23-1 ASSQESGTSRTSTDTQY
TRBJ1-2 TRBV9 ASSFRDRRNYGYT
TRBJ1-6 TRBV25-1 ASSWDRIDSPLH
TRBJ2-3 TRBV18 ASSPGTGSTDTQY
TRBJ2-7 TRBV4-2 ASSQEVRTSAYEQY
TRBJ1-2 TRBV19 ATQTGQEGGYT
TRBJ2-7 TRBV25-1 ASSEWGGEHYEQY
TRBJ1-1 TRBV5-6 ASSLAWDLDTEAF
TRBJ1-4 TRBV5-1 ASSFENRGFREKLF
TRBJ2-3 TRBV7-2 ASRWRGSTDTQY
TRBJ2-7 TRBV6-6 ASSPAGTSGGPTYEQY
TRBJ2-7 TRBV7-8 ASSSTGQGLSEQY
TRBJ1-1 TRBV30 AWSRNLDYNTEAF
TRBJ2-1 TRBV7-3 ASSPAGGNNEQF
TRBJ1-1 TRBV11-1 ASSAEGQGARGAF
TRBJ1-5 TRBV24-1 ATRVDGSNQPQH
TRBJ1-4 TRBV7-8 ASSLAGEGGKLF
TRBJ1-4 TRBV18 ASSPGEKLF
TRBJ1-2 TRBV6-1 ASSEAGRTVKGYT
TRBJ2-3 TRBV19 ASTGTPGGTDTQY
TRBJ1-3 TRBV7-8 ASTSGQGNTIY
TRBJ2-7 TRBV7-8 ASVGRGKYEQY
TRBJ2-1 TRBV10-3 AIEQGAGGNEQF
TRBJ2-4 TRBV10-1 ASSVRALGIQY
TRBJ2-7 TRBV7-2 ASSSTGYEQY
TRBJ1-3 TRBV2 ASRGQLIGNTIY
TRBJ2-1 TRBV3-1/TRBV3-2 ASSQDPPLAGGLNEQF
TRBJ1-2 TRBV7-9 ASSLNPRTGVNYGYT